These 26 T cell receptor beta chains originate from one sample sequenced in a study of shared T cell receptors in the human thymus. Some clones are missing from TCRdb's copy, which holds only in-frame ones; the method was immunoSEQ multiplex PCR. The sample has over 650,000 clones, more than 70% seen once. These sequences were also reported in another study, on human thymus T cells.

The specimen was thymocytes. The receptors stem from a boy under two years old with a congenital heart defect.

CDR3 residues: CASSPRVRERSTEAFF. For the CDR3, the DNA is TGTGCCAGCAGCCCGAGAGTCAGGGAAAGGAGCACTGAAGCTTTCTTT. V is TRBV7-6 and J is TRBJ1-1; D is perhaps TRBD1 (5 bases). The germline V gene encodes CDR1 SGHVS and CDR2 FNYEAQ. The CDR3 has 16 residues. V was shortened by 5 bases and J by 4 bases, with 20 bases between the two germline ends.

In DNA, the CDR3 is TGTGCCAGCAGTTTAAGATTTCAAGGCGGGAGGTGGCGTCGTGAGCAGTTCTTC. As protein: CASSLRFQGGRWRREQFF. The chain has TRBV28 and TRBJ2-1; the match to TRBD2 covers 8 bases. Per germline, CDR1 MDHEN and CDR2 SYDVKM. V shed 2 bases, J shed 9 bases, and the junction held 18 bases outside the gene matches. This CDR3 is 18 amino acids long. Filled out from reference TRBV28 and TRBJ2-1, the complete variable domain reads DVKVTQSSRYLVKRTGEKVFLECVQDMDHENMFWYRQDPGLGLRLIYFSYDVKMKEKGDIPEGYSVSREKKERFSLILESASTNQTSMYLCASSLRFQGGRWRREQFFGPGTRLTVL.

The chain carries TRBV5-6 and TRBJ2-5, with TRBD2 matching over 8 bases. V lost 4 bases to trimming and J lost 2 bases; unmatched junction nucleotides: 4. The CDR3 length is 14 residues. Germline V gene lookup returns CDR1 SGHDT and CDR2 YYEEEE. The CDR3 sequence: CASSPRGEQETQYF. CDR3 sequence (DNA): TGTGCCAGCAGCCCGCGGGGGGAGCAAGAGACCCAGTACTTC.

This clone was counted only a few times. This chain connects TRBV5-4 to TRBJ2-7; 8 nucleotides line up with TRBD1. Germline-derived CDR1 and CDR2 are SGHNT and YYREEE (reference sequence). This CDR3 spans 13 amino acids. The V segment lost 2 bases and the J segment 5 bases; nucleotides outside the gene matches: 3. The CDR3 DNA reads as TGTGCCAGCAGCTTCGCAGGGGGCGACGAGCAGTACTTC. Residues: CASSFAGGDEQYF. Full variable domain (outside the CDR3, taken from reference TRBV5-4 and TRBJ2-7): ETGVTQSPTHLIKTRGQQVTLRCSSQSGHNTVSWYQQALGQGPQFIFQYYREEENGRGNFPPRFSGLQFPNYSSELNVNALELDDSALYLCASSFAGGDEQYFGPGTRLTVT.

The chain couples TRBV4-3 to TRBJ2-3, with 9 bases that match TRBD2. Trimming took 0 bases from V and 4 from J; bases not matched to a gene: 14. The CDR3 contains 19 residues. The germline gives CDR1 LGHNA, CDR2 YSLEER. The CDR3 here is CASSQDRERGLAEADTQYF. For the CDR3, the DNA is TGCGCCAGCAGCCAAGATCGGGAGAGGGGACTAGCAGAGGCAGATACGCAGTATTTT.

This rearrangement joins TRBV5-8 to TRBJ1-6; tentative D call: TRBD1 (5 bases). The CDR3 runs 15 residues. Trimming pared 9 bases from V and 9 bases from J, leaving 22 bases between. CDR1 is SGHTS, CDR2 YDEGEE, per germline. This CDR3 reads CANAEPQGDCSPLHF. Here the CDR3 DNA reads TGTGCCAACGCAGAGCCCCAAGGGGACTGTTCACCCCTCCACTTT.

Remarks on this clone: The same CDR3 also results from other DNA sequences found in this sample. The CDR3 coding sequence is TGTGCCAGCAGCCAAGGGCAGGGATTCTACGAGCAGTACTTC. It encodes CASSQGQGFYEQYF. The V gene is TRBV14, the J gene TRBJ2-7; D is possibly TRBD1 (5 bases). CDR1 SGHDN and CDR2 FVKESK come from the germline V gene. The CDR3 runs 14 residues. The V end was cut by 1 base, the J end by 3 bases, with 10 bases between.

The chain carries TRBV19 and TRBJ2-1, with 12 positions matching TRBD2. Per germline, CDR1 LNHDA and CDR2 SQIVND (reference sequence). The CDR3 is made up of 19 amino acids. The ends lost 7 bases at V and 0 bases at J; junction bases unmatched: 13. CDR3 loop: CASTLTSGGLNRSYNEQFF. CDR3 sequence (DNA): TGTGCCAGTACCCTGACTAGCGGGGGCCTTAACCGCTCCTACAATGAGCAGTTCTTC.

V gene TRBV7-9 combines with J gene TRBJ1-2, with a possible D match to TRBD1 (5 bases). With 0 bases removed from V and 2 bases from J, the gap between germline ends came to 7 bases. CDR3 length: 14 amino acids. The germline gives CDR1 SEHNR, CDR2 FQNEAQ (reference sequence). The CDR3 DNA sequence: TGTGCCAGCAGCTTAGCGCAGGGAAACTATGGCTACACCTTC. Protein product: CASSLAQGNYGYTF.

V usage is TRBV19 and J usage is TRBJ1-4; perhaps TRBD1 as D (6 bases). Deletions cut 4 bases from V and 8 bases from J, with 17 bases between. In germline, CDR1 is LNHDA, CDR2 SQIVND (reference sequence). The CDR3 contains 15 residues. The chain's CDR3 is CASSKKCQGMEKLFF. Here the CDR3 DNA reads TGTGCCAGTAGTAAAAAGTGTCAGGGGATGGAAAAACTGTTTTTT.

The chain is built from TRBV18 and TRBJ1-5, with D unclear. Germline lookup yields CDR1 KGHSH and CDR2 LQKENI. The CDR3 contains 14 residues. V shed 2 bases and J shed 7 bases, with 12 bases lying between them. In DNA, the CDR3 is TGTGCCAGCTCACCAGGCCTTACAAACCAGCCCCAGCATTTT. It encodes CASSPGLTNQPQHF. Full variable domain (missing parts from reference TRBV18 and TRBJ1-5): NAGVMQNPRHLVRRRGQEARLRCSPMKGHSHVYWYRQLPEEGLKFMVYLQKENIIDESGMPKERFSAEFPKEGPSILRIQQVVRGDSAAYFCASSPGLTNQPQHFGDGTRLSIL.

The rearrangement uses TRBV5-1 and TRBJ2-3; D uncertain. V gave up 4 bases and J gave up 5 bases, with 14 bases separating them. The CDR3 has 14 amino acids. Germline CDR1 and CDR2: SGHRS and YFSETQ. CDR3: CASSMLVDEDTQYF. The CDR3 DNA sequence: TGCGCCAGCAGCATGCTGGTAGATGAAGATACGCAGTATTTT.

The chain couples TRBV7-8 to TRBJ2-3; 7 nucleotides align to TRBD1. The V segment lost 5 bases and the J segment 3 bases; nucleotides outside the gene matches: 11. CDR1 is SGHVS and CDR2 is FQNEAQ in the germline V gene. The CDR3 has 16 amino acids. CDR3 sequence reads: CASSQDREFLTDTQYF. The CDR3 region has the DNA TGTGCCAGCAGCCAAGACAGGGAATTTTTGACAGATACGCAGTATTTT. The entire variable domain, with the rest obtained from reference TRBV7-8 and TRBJ2-3, is as follows: GAGVSQSPRYKVAKRGQDVALRCDPISGHVSLFWYQQALGQGPEFLTYFQNEAQLDKSGLPSDRFFAERPEGSVSTLKIQRTQQEDSAVYLCASSQDREFLTDTQYFGPGTRLTVL.

In DNA, the CDR3 is TGTGCCAGCAGCCGAGTTAGCGGGAAGAGCACAGATACGCAGTATTTT. Encoded protein: CASSRVSGKSTDTQYF. The chain carries TRBV11-2 and TRBJ2-3; TRBD2 aligns across 8 bases. The V gene's germline CDR1 is SGHAT and CDR2 FQNNGV. The CDR3 has 16 residues. V gave up 5 bases and J gave up 0 bases; unmatched junction bases: 7.

The chain carries TRBV10-1 and TRBJ2-1, with TRBD1 as a possible D gene (5 bases). The ends were cut back, 3 bases at V and 0 bases at J, with 18 bases in the middle. Germline lookup yields CDR1 WNHNN and CDR2 SYGVQD (reference sequence). There are 18 residues in the CDR3. The CDR3 bases are TGCGCCAGCAGTGACATAATAGGGGCATTCCCCTCCTACAATGAGCAGTTCTTC. This sequence encodes CASSDIIGAFPSYNEQFF.

This sequence joins TRBV7-9 and TRBJ2-3; 8 positions agree with TRBD2. Losses at the gene ends were 1 base for V and 2 bases for J; bases not matched to a gene: 5. Germline V gene sequence: CDR1 SEHNR, CDR2 FQNEAQ (reference sequence). This CDR3 has 16 residues. DNA for the CDR3: TGTGCCAGCAGCTTAGAGTCTAGCGGGTCCACAGATACGCAGTATTTT. Its protein is CASSLESSGSTDTQYF. Full variable domain (missing parts from reference TRBV7-9 and TRBJ2-3): DTGVSQNPRHKITKRGQNVTFRCDPISEHNRLYWYRQTLGQGPEFLTYFQNEAQLEKSRLLSDRFSAERPKGSFSTLEIQRTEQGDSAMYLCASSLESSGSTDTQYFGPGTRLTVL.

This rearrangement joins TRBV29-1 to TRBJ2-3; D call uncertain. The CDR3 consists of 9 residues. Germline V gene lookup returns CDR1 SQVTM and CDR2 ANQGSEA. Between the trimmed V and J ends, which lost 6 bases and 7 bases, there was a span of 5 bases. CDR3 region: CSVVNTQYF. CDR3 nucleotide sequence: TGCAGCGTCGTAAATACGCAGTATTTT.

The chain uses TRBV21-1 and TRBJ2-7; the D segment call TRBD2 is taken from the table without a DNA check. TRBV21-1 is given as a pseudogene. This CDR3 is 14 amino acids long. The CDR3 here is CASSDRLVSREQYF. The CDR3 coding sequence is TGTGCCAGCAGCGACCGACTAGTGAGTAGGGAGCAGTACTTC.

Comments on this clone: The sample carries other DNA sequences with the same CDR3. The CDR3 DNA follows: TGTGCCAGCAGCCTCGGACAGGGAGGCGGCAATCAGCCCCAGCATTTT. This encodes CASSLGQGGGNQPQHF. The V call is TRBV28, the J call TRBJ1-5; 8 bases align to TRBD1. Trimming took 6 bases from V and 2 from J; bases not matched to a gene: 9. This CDR3 region has 16 residues. Germline CDR1 reads MDHEN; CDR2 reads SYDVKM.

CDR3 sequence: CASSARGLEAVDTQYF. The CDR3 DNA reads TGTGCCAGCAGCGCCCGGGGACTAGAGGCTGTGGATACGCAGTATTTT. The chain is built from TRBV9 and TRBJ2-3, with 8 bases identical to TRBD2. CDR1 is SGDLS, CDR2 YYNGEE, per germline. CDR3 length equals 16 residues. J gave up 6 bases and V 3 bases, and 12 bases lay outside the gene matches.

The chain employs TRBV7-9 and TRBJ1-4; the D gene is possibly TRBD1 (6 bases). V was shortened by 10 bases and J by 7 bases, with 13 bases between the two germline ends. The CDR3 covers 12 residues. Germline V gene lookup returns CDR1 SEHNR and CDR2 FQNEAQ (reference sequence). The CDR3 nucleotides are TGTGCCACCCCACAGGGAAGTGAAAAACTGTTTTTT. Encoded protein: CATPQGSEKLFF.

The chain recombines TRBV15 with TRBJ2-7, with 12 bases that match TRBD2. The germline CDR1 and CDR2 sequences are LNHNV and YYDKDF (reference sequence). V lost 0 bases to trimming and J lost 3 bases; unmatched junction nucleotides: 9. This CDR3 spans 18 amino acids. Here the CDR3 DNA reads TGTGCCACCAGCAGAGATCCCCTGACTAGCGGGGGACTCTACGAGCAGTACTTC. Translated: CATSRDPLTSGGLYEQYF.

The chain recombines TRBV4-3 with TRBJ1-2, with D tentatively TRBD1 (6 bases). V was shortened by 1 base and J by 3 bases, with 18 bases between the two germline ends. This CDR3 comprises 17 residues. Looked up from germline, CDR1 is LGHNA and CDR2 is YSLEER. The CDR3 here is CASSQGYGGGKDYGYTF. In nucleotides, the CDR3 is TGCGCCAGCAGCCAAGGTTATGGGGGCGGTAAGGACTATGGCTACACCTTC.

This chain uses TRBV7-2 with TRBJ2-3, with a possible D match to TRBD2 (6 bases). V was trimmed by 3 bases and J by 5 bases, leaving 15 bases between them. The CDR3 is made up of 15 amino acids. Germline CDR1 is SGHTA and CDR2 is FQGNSA. CDR3 amino acids: CASSLVGGRRDTQYF. The CDR3 coding sequence is TGTGCCAGCAGCTTGGTTGGAGGGAGGAGAGATACGCAGTATTTT.

The chain recombines TRBV28 with TRBJ2-7, with 7 positions matching TRBD2. CDR3 length: 13 amino acids. Germline lookup yields CDR1 MDHEN and CDR2 SYDVKM. V was pared by 6 bases and J by 0 bases, with 2 bases of the junction left unmatched. As DNA, the CDR3 is TGTGCCAGCAGCGGGAGGCCCTCCTACGAGCAGTACTTC. Translated, it gives CASSGRPSYEQYF.

The chain uses TRBV5-4 and TRBJ1-4; 7 bases agree with TRBD1. The V segment lost 0 bases and the J segment 7 bases; nucleotides outside the gene matches: 15. Germline lookup yields CDR1 SGHNT and CDR2 YYREEE (reference sequence). The CDR3 totals 18 residues. CDR3 protein: CASSLGRATGRNSEKLFF. For the CDR3, the DNA is TGTGCCAGCAGCTTGGGTAGGGCGACAGGGAGGAATAGTGAAAAACTGTTTTTT.